This T cell receptor (beta chain) was identified during a study of cytomegalovirus exposure and HLA in healthy donors. The CDR3 sequence is 14 residues long. Looked up from germline, CDR1 is SEHNR and CDR2 is FQNEAQ (reference sequence). V shed 7 bases and J 7 bases; nucleotides not matched to a gene: 6. Worth noting for this clone: Its target is not known.

Study-level results: When a later analysis compared HLA-associated TCR beta chains with equally common others, the HLA-associated chains turned out to be more clonally expanded and to have lower generation probabilities.

Primers for the PCR totalled 60 Vbeta and 13 Jbeta. Using immunoSEQ multiplex PCR, the repertoire was profiled, and TCRdb retains in-frame clones only, with some absent. The sample has about 58,000 clones. The rearrangement uses TRBV7-9 and TRBJ2-1, with TRBD2 matching 11 bases. The sequence was obtained from a woman aged 18-30 years in good health and CMV-seronegative. Sequences were obtained from PBMCs. This CDR3 reads CASTMIAGGNEQFF. The DNA of the CDR3 is TGTGCCAGCACCATGATAGCGGGAGGGAATGAGCAGTTCTTC.